A single sample is the source of the 13 T cell receptor beta chains below, sequenced in a study of T cells in Graves' hyperthyroidism and ophthalmopathy. RNA transcripts yielded amplified TCR beta CDR3 regions. In the first-round RT-PCR of the TCR CDR3, the HTBI primer set was used. Each CDR3 protein gets one entry after TCRdb re-called the multiplex PCR reads with MiXCR. The sample contains about 520,000 distinct CDR3 sequences, 24% of which appear only once. The sample was blood. These receptors all come from a woman younger than 45 with Graves' ophthalmopathy.

CDR3 protein: CASSLKPGGLNQPQHF. CDR3 nucleotides: TGTGCCAGCAGTTTAAAGCCAGGGGGCTTAAATCAGCCCCAGCATTTT. V and J are TRBV27 and TRBJ1-5, with TRBD1 identical over 8 bases. The V and J ends lost 2 bases and 4 bases, in that order; junction bases with no gene match: 7. The V gene's germline CDR1 is MNHEY and CDR2 SMNVEV (reference sequence). The CDR3 extends over 16 amino acids.

Only a few counts were recorded for this clonotype. The chain is built from TRBV10-3 and TRBJ1-1; TRBD1 is a possible D gene (5 bases). Germline V gives CDR1 ENHRY, CDR2 SYGVKD. Trimming stripped 0 bases from V and 1 base from J, with 12 bases between. This CDR3 contains 16 residues. The CDR3 sequence is CAISESVQGSNTEAFF. DNA of the CDR3: TGTGCCATCAGTGAGTCGGTCCAGGGATCGAACACTGAAGCTTTCTTT.

This clonotype appeared many times. The rearrangement joins TRBV5-5 to TRBJ2-5; D remains ambiguous. The CDR3 is made up of 15 amino acids. Germline lookup yields CDR1 SGHKS and CDR2 YYEKEE (reference sequence). Deletions cut 1 base from V and 2 bases from J, with 12 bases between. CDR3 amino acids: CASSLPAGGQETQYF. The CDR3 DNA follows: TGTGCCAGCAGCTTGCCGGCAGGCGGTCAAGAGACCCAGTACTTC.

This clonotype has a count of ten or more. The gene calls are TRBV10-3 and TRBJ2-5; perhaps D is TRBD1 or TRBD2 (5 bases each). Germline values: CDR1 ENHRY, CDR2 SYGVKD. Trimming stripped 5 bases from V and 4 bases from J, with 14 bases between. The CDR3 consists of 14 residues. CDR3 in amino acids: CAISLGPGGETQYF. The CDR3 coding sequence is TGTGCCATCAGTCTGGGGCCTGGAGGAGAGACCCAGTACTTC.

The V call is TRBV20-1, the J call TRBJ1-3; D is ambiguous. Trimming pared 0 bases from V and 0 bases from J, leaving 6 bases between. CDR3 length: 14 amino acids. Germline values: CDR1 DFQATT, CDR2 SNEGSKA (reference sequence). CDR3 region: CSARDHVSGNTIYF. CDR3 DNA sequence: TGCAGTGCTAGAGATCATGTCTCTGGAAACACCATATATTTT.

The chain employs TRBV18 and TRBJ2-5, with D tentatively TRBD2 (5 bases). Between the trimmed V and J ends, which lost 0 bases and 5 bases, there was a span of 13 bases. Germline V gene lookup returns CDR1 KGHSH and CDR2 LQKENI. CDR3 length equals 15 residues. DNA for the CDR3: TGTGCCAGCTCACCACCGAACCCGGGCGGGGAGACCCAGTACTTC. Its translation is CASSPPNPGGETQYF.

The table lists this clonotype with many counts. The J gene is TRBJ1-5, the V gene TRBV12-3 or TRBV12-4; D is possibly TRBD1 (5 bases). Trimming left V 5 bases short and J 8 bases short, with 13 bases between. This CDR3 region has 13 residues. The CDR3 loop is CASSRQRLEPQHF. Here the CDR3 DNA reads TGTGCCAGCAGTCGACAGCGGCTCGAGCCCCAGCATTTT.

V and J are TRBV9 and TRBJ1-2; no clear D gene. The V end lost 5 bases, the J end lost 7 bases, and 15 bases lay between the germline ends. The CDR3 consists of 13 residues. The germline gives CDR1 SGDLS, CDR2 YYNGEE. The CDR3 is CASRAIGLSGYTF. The DNA for the CDR3 is TGTGCCAGCAGGGCGATAGGGCTGAGTGGCTACACCTTC.

In this sample, this clonotype turned up a few times. The gene calls are TRBV6-2 or TRBV6-3 and TRBJ1-2; no clear D gene. V was clipped by 6 bases and J by 8 bases, with 13 bases between them. The CDR3 sequence is 12 residues long. The germline V gene has CDR1 MNHEY and CDR2 SVGEGT. Written as DNA, the CDR3 is TGTGCCAGCAGGCCCGACGTCGGGGGCTACACCTTC. Translating gives CASRPDVGGYTF.

The table lists this clonotype with many counts. At one end, the junction sequence differs from germline, possibly due to a read error. V usage is TRBV11-1 and J usage is TRBJ2-7; 7 nucleotides match TRBD1. The CDR3 consists of 16 residues. Germline-derived CDR1 and CDR2 are SGHAT and FQDESV (reference sequence). Here the CDR3 DNA reads TGTGCCAGCGGCTTAGGAACCGGGACAGCCGAATACGAGCAGTACTTC. This gives the protein CASGLGTGTAEYEQYF. The whole variable domain, filled in from reference TRBV11-1 and TRBJ2-7, reads EAEVAQSPRYKITEKSQAVAFWCDPISGHATLYWYRQILGQGPELLVQFQDESVVDDSQLPKDRFSAERLKGVDSTLKIQPAELGDSAMYLCASGLGTGTAEYEQYFGPGTRLTVT.

With respect to this clonotype: A read error may be the cause here, since a much bigger clone is one base away. This chain links TRBV27 with TRBJ2-5; weak D call: TRBD2 (7 bases). In germline, CDR1 is MNHEY, CDR2 SMNVEV (reference sequence). The CDR3 length is 14 residues. The CDR3 DNA reads TGTGCCAGCAGTTTATACGGGGGGCTGGAGACCAAGTACTTC. It yields the protein CASSLYGGLETKYF.

This clonotype was seen only a few times. CDR3 in DNA: TGTGCCAGTAGTCGCACAGTGGGGGATGGCTACACCTTC. It specifies CASSRTVGDGYTF. The chain combines TRBV19 with TRBJ1-2; D is possibly TRBD1 (5 bases). Germline CDR1 is LNHDA and CDR2 is SQIVND (reference sequence). Trimming shortened V by 5 bases and J by 6 bases, and 13 bases separated the two germline ends. This CDR3 is 13 amino acids long.

V usage is TRBV4-2 and J usage is TRBJ2-5; maybe TRBD2 (6 bases). The CDR3 is made up of 15 amino acids. Germline CDR1 LGHNA, CDR2 YNFKEQ. Trimming pared 4 bases from V and 4 bases from J, leaving 16 bases between. CDR3 in DNA: TGTGCCAGCAGCCGCTCCGGCGGGGTGATAGAGACCCAGTACTTC. Translation: CASSRSGGVIETQYF.